This T cell receptor (beta chain) originates from a study of Ad26.COV2.S vaccination and SARS-CoV-2 variants. Points from the study as a whole: Measurement of non-spike TCR breadth gave similar results in vaccine and placebo recipients. Researchers cautioned that TCR breadth and depth analyses may have underestimated total T cell responses.

Data came from immunoSEQ multiplex PCR; TCRdb stores just in-frame clones and leaves some out. The sample holds around 270,000 clones, 70% to 90% seen once. In the case of this clone: Its antigen is still unknown.

Treatment here: 15 to 20 received Ad26.COV2.S at low or high dose, single or two shots; 5 received placebo; per-sample allocation not given. Following the first vaccine or placebo injection, samples were taken on day 63. The CDR3 runs 14 residues. V shed 5 bases and J 5 bases; nucleotides not matched to a gene: 1. Germline CDR1 is SGHVS and CDR2 is FNYEAQ. The chain employs TRBV7-6 and TRBJ1-4; 11 nucleotides align to TRBD1. The source is a person between 18 and 59 years old who received the Ad26.COV2.S COVID-19 vaccine or a placebo. The sample consisted of peripheral blood, taken in a trial of Ad26.COV2.S vaccine versus placebo. In DNA form, the CDR3 reads TGTGCCAGCAGCCGGGACAGGGGGAATGAAAAACTGTTTTTT. Protein sequence: CASSRDRGNEKLFF.